This T cell receptor beta chain was sequenced during a study of T cell responses to AZD1222 COVID-19 vaccine. Broader study findings: A mostly white British donor set with more females was recruited, and clonal diversity was possibly underestimated.

This CDR3 is 14 amino acids long. Trimming took 4 bases from V and 8 from J; bases not matched to a gene: 4. Germline CDR1 KGHDR, CDR2 SFDVKD. About this clone: Antigen: not known.

Profiled with immunoSEQ multiplex PCR; TCRdb holds only in-frame clones, not every one. The profile covers about 140,000 clones, with over 85% appearing a single time and about 5.9% taken by the ten largest. The sample here was peripheral blood, taken on day 0 of AZD1222 vaccination. The sequence was collected from an adult in good health. J is TRBJ1-5 and V is TRBV24-1; 10 bases align to TRBD1. CDR3 coding DNA: TGTGCCACCAGTGACCCGGGACAGGGGAAGCCCCAGCATTTT. Its translation is CATSDPGQGKPQHF.